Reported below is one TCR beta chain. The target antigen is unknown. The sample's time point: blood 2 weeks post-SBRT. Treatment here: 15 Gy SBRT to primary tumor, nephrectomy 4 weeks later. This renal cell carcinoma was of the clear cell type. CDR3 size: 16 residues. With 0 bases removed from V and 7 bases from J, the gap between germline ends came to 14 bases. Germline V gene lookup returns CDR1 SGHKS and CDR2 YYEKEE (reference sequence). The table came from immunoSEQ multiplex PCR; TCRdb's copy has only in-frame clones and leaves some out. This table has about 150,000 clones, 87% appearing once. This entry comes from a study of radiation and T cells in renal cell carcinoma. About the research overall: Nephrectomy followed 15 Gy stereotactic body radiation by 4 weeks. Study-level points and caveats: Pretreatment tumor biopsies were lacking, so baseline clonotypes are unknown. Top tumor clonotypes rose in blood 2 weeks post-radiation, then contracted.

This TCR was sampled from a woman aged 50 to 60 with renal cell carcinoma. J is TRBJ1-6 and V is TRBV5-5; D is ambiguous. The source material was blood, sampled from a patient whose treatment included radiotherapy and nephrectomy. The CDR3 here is CASSLGHPEGNSPLHF. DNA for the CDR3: TGTGCCAGCAGCTTGGGACACCCGGAGGGAAATTCACCCCTCCACTTT. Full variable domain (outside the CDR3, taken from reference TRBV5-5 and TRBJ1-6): DAGVTQSPTHLIKTRGQQVTLRCSPISGHKSVSWYQQVLGQGPQFIFQYYEKEERGRGNFPDRFSARQFPNYSSELNVNALLLGDSALYLCASSLGHPEGNSPLHFGNGTRLTVT.